What follows describes a single TCR beta chain. Its antigen is unidentified. This table comes from immunoSEQ multiplex PCR, and its TCRdb copy is limited to in-frame clones, with some not included. This table has some 66,000 clones, around nine tenths appearing once. This specimen belongs to a study of Tregs in tolerant kidney transplant recipients. Germline trimming cut 4 bases from V and 6 bases from J; bases unmatched to any gene: 8. Germline V gene lookup returns CDR1 MGHRA and CDR2 YSYEKL. The CDR3 is made up of 15 amino acids. General study results and limits: Tregs expanded with activated donor B cells seemed most donor-specific.

The input for sequencing was CD8+ T cells from blood, taken before the transplant. The chain joins TRBV4-1 to TRBJ2-2; 7 bases align to TRBD1. This sequence originates from a human donor who received a combined kidney and bone marrow transplant. The CDR3 DNA reads TGCGCCAGCAGCCCCCAAGGGGGCGCGGCCGGGGAGCTGTTTTTT. Amino acid sequence: CASSPQGGAAGELFF.